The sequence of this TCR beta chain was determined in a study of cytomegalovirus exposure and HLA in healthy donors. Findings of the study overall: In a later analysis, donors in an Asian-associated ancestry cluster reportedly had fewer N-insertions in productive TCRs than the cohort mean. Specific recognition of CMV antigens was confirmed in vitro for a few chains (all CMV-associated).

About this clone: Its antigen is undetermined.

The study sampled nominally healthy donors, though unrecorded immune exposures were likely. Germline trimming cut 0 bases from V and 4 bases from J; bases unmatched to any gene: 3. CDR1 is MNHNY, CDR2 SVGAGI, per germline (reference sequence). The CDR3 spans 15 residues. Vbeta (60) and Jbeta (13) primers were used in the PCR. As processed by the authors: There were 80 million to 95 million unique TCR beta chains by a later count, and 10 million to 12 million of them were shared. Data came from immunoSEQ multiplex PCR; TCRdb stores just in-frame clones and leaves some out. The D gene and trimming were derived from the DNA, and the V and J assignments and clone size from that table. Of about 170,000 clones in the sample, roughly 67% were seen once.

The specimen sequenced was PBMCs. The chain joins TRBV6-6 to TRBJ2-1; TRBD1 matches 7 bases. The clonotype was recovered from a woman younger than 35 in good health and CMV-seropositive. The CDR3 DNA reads TGTGCCAGCAGTTACTCACGGGACAGATACAATGAGCAGTTCTTC. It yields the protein CASSYSRDRYNEQFF.